A single T cell receptor beta chain is shown here with its context. The source of the sample is a study of blood T cell repertoires in COVID-19. In the study overall: Whether acute or convalescent, the COVID-19 samples came from the United States, Italy and Spain.

Original processing notes: Researchers report that nucleated cell counts were estimated from reference gene primer amplification. Produced via immunoSEQ multiplex PCR; TCRdb's table is partial and in-frame only. The V and J calls and clone size come from that table; D and trimming were worked out from the DNA. Of 120,000 or so clones in the sample, around 78% were seen once. The length of the CDR3 is 14 residues. Looked up from germline, CDR1 is SNHLY and CDR2 is FYNNEI. V was clipped by 8 bases and J by 5 bases; unmatched bases: 8. Material for sequencing was peripheral blood. The sequence was collected from a man between 70 and 80 years old with acute or convalescent COVID-19. V is TRBV2 and J is TRBJ2-5, with 10 nucleotides matching TRBD1. The CDR3 region has the DNA TGTGCCAGCGTCGGACAGGGGGAGGGGGAGACCCAGTACTTC. Amino acids: CASVGQGEGETQYF.